Listed below are T cell receptor beta chains from one sample, sequenced in a study of vaccination and CD4 T cells after COVID-19. TCRdb used MiXCR to reprocess the PCR reads, holding one entry per CDR3 protein. The sample consists of about 15,000 distinct CDR3 sequences, 50% to 75% of them appearing once. No antigen has been assigned to these receptors. Sequencing input: CD4+ T cells from blood, cultured in vitro. Receptors originate from a human donor who had recovered from COVID-19. Both conserved end residues are part of each CDR3. A D gene is named only where the DNA matches it firmly. The size of a clone is reported for some rows only, either as once, few or many, or as a class for expanded clones.

v_gene: TRBV7-6; d_gene: TRBD2; abundance: once; len: 15; j_gene: TRBJ2-3; CDR3aa: CASSLPSGKADTQYF; CDR3nt: TGTGCCAGCAGCTTGCCTAGCGGGAAGGCAGATACGCAGTATTTT
v_gene: TRBV20-1; d_gene: TRBD2; abundance: few; len: 16; j_gene: TRBJ2-2; CDR3aa: CSAGGLAGVNTGELFF; CDR3nt: TGCAGTGCTGGTGGACTAGCGGGAGTGAACACCGGGGAGCTGTTTTTT
v_gene: TRBV7-2; d_gene: .; abundance: .; len: 15; j_gene: TRBJ2-1; CDR3aa: CASSLGRERGNEQFF; CDR3nt: TGTGCCAGCAGCTTGGGGCGGGAAAGGGGAAATGAGCAGTTCTTC
v_gene: TRBV6-2/TRBV6-3; d_gene: TRBD2; abundance: .; len: 12; j_gene: TRBJ2-1; CDR3aa: CATRTSIHEQFF; CDR3nt: TGTGCCACCCGGACTAGTATCCATGAGCAGTTCTTC
v_gene: TRBV20-1; d_gene: TRBD2; abundance: .; len: 14; j_gene: TRBJ2-3; CDR3aa: CSASQREGSDTQYF; CDR3nt: TGCAGTGCTAGTCAGCGGGAGGGATCAGATACGCAGTATTTT
v_gene: TRBV28; d_gene: .; abundance: once; len: 16; j_gene: TRBJ2-5; CDR3aa: CASRGHSGLGQETQYF; CDR3nt: TGTGCCAGCAGAGGCCATTCAGGGCTCGGGCAAGAGACCCAGTACTTC
v_gene: TRBV12-3/TRBV12-4; d_gene: .; abundance: few; len: 13; j_gene: TRBJ1-5; CDR3aa: CASRTESNQPQHF; CDR3nt: TGTGCCAGCAGAACAGAATCCAATCAGCCCCAGCATTTT
v_gene: TRBV2; d_gene: .; abundance: .; len: 14; j_gene: TRBJ1-6; CDR3aa: CASMPGSGNSPLHF; CDR3nt: TGTGCCAGCATGCCAGGGTCAGGAAATTCACCCCTCCACTTT
v_gene: TRBV20-1; d_gene: TRBD1; abundance: .; len: 12; j_gene: TRBJ2-7; CDR3aa: CSARQGAYEQYF; CDR3nt: TGCAGTGCTAGACAGGGGGCTTACGAGCAGTACTTC
v_gene: TRBV6-2/TRBV6-3; d_gene: .; abundance: few; len: 15; j_gene: TRBJ2-3; CDR3aa: CASSAGWEHTDTQYF; CDR3nt: TGTGCCAGCAGTGCGGGCTGGGAGCACACAGATACGCAGTATTTT
v_gene: TRBV24-1; d_gene: .; abundance: .; len: 15; j_gene: TRBJ2-5; CDR3aa: CATSDGLRGRETQYF; CDR3nt: TGTGCCACCAGTGATGGCCTTCGGGGGCGAGAGACCCAGTACTTC
v_gene: TRBV6-1; d_gene: TRBD1; abundance: few; len: 13; j_gene: TRBJ2-5; CDR3aa: CASRTTGDGTQYF; CDR3nt: TGTGCCAGCAGGACGACAGGGGACGGGACCCAGTACTTC
v_gene: TRBV7-2; d_gene: .; abundance: few; len: 15; j_gene: TRBJ2-1; CDR3aa: CASSLARNAYNEQFF; CDR3nt: TGTGCCAGCAGCTTAGCGCGAAACGCGTACAATGAGCAGTTCTTC
v_gene: TRBV7-2; d_gene: .; abundance: few; len: 11; j_gene: TRBJ2-3; CDR3aa: CASSVLDTQYF; CDR3nt: TGTGCCAGCAGCGTATTGGATACGCAGTATTTT
v_gene: TRBV6-2/TRBV6-3; d_gene: .; abundance: .; len: 12; j_gene: TRBJ2-7; CDR3aa: CAGSALAPEQYF; CDR3nt: TGTGCCGGCAGTGCTCTAGCGCCCGAGCAGTACTTC
v_gene: TRBV5-3; d_gene: .; abundance: .; len: 14; j_gene: TRBJ1-5; CDR3aa: CARSLRYSNQPQHF; CDR3nt: TGTGCCAGAAGCTTGAGGTATAGCAATCAGCCCCAGCATTTT
v_gene: TRBV5-1; d_gene: TRBD2; abundance: .; len: 16; j_gene: TRBJ2-5; CDR3aa: CASRRTSGYLQETQYF; CDR3nt: TGCGCCAGCAGGCGGACTAGCGGGTACCTCCAAGAGACCCAGTACTTC
v_gene: TRBV20-1; d_gene: TRBD1; abundance: few; len: 15; j_gene: TRBJ2-3; CDR3aa: CSAREDRGRQDTQYF; CDR3nt: TGCAGTGCCCGAGAGGACAGGGGGCGTCAAGATACGCAGTATTTT
v_gene: TRBV12-3/TRBV12-4; d_gene: .; abundance: .; len: 16; j_gene: TRBJ1-5; CDR3aa: CASSLAPGRGNQPQHF; CDR3nt: TGTGCCAGCAGTTTAGCGCCGGGCCGAGGCAATCAGCCCCAGCATTTT
v_gene: TRBV6-1; d_gene: .; abundance: .; len: 14; j_gene: TRBJ1-5; CDR3aa: CASRGGINNQPQHF; CDR3nt: TGTGCCAGCCGGGGGGGCATAAACAATCAGCCCCAGCATTTT
v_gene: TRBV7-3; d_gene: .; abundance: .; len: 13; j_gene: TRBJ2-2; CDR3aa: CASSLTRDGELFF; CDR3nt: TGTGCCAGCAGCTTAACAAGGGACGGGGAGCTGTTTTTT
v_gene: TRBV2; d_gene: .; abundance: .; len: 15; j_gene: TRBJ2-6; CDR3aa: CASRVQGSGANVLTF; CDR3nt: TGTGCCAGCAGAGTACAGGGCTCTGGGGCCAACGTCCTGACTTTC
v_gene: TRBV2; d_gene: TRBD1; abundance: few; len: 14; j_gene: TRBJ2-7; CDR3aa: CASTSGTGGYEQYF; CDR3nt: TGTGCCAGCACATCCGGGACAGGGGGCTACGAGCAGTACTTC
v_gene: TRBV20-1; d_gene: .; abundance: .; len: 16; j_gene: TRBJ2-2; CDR3aa: CSARVTLTTNTGELFF; CDR3nt: TGCAGTGCTAGAGTAACACTAACTACGAACACCGGGGAGCTGTTTTTT
v_gene: TRBV12-3/TRBV12-4; d_gene: .; abundance: .; len: 14; j_gene: TRBJ2-3; CDR3aa: CASSRTEVADTQYF; CDR3nt: TGTGCCAGCAGTCGGACGGAAGTCGCAGATACGCAGTATTTT
v_gene: TRBV20-1; d_gene: TRBD2; abundance: .; len: 14; j_gene: TRBJ2-1; CDR3aa: CSAVAGVGYNEQFF; CDR3nt: TGCAGTGCCGTAGCGGGAGTAGGATACAATGAGCAGTTCTTC
v_gene: TRBV7-2; d_gene: .; abundance: .; len: 13; j_gene: TRBJ2-5; CDR3aa: CASGNTRQETQYF; CDR3nt: TGTGCCAGCGGAAACACTAGGCAAGAGACCCAGTACTTC
v_gene: TRBV27; d_gene: .; abundance: .; len: 14; j_gene: TRBJ1-4; CDR3aa: CASSYGGFNEKLFF; CDR3nt: TGTGCCAGCAGCTACGGGGGATTTAATGAAAAACTGTTTTTT
v_gene: TRBV20-1; d_gene: .; abundance: .; len: 12; j_gene: TRBJ1-1; CDR3aa: CSAPPGFTEAFF; CDR3nt: TGCAGTGCGCCTCCAGGGTTTACTGAAGCTTTCTTT
v_gene: TRBV7-2; d_gene: .; abundance: .; len: 15; j_gene: TRBJ2-5; CDR3aa: CASSLGGRRGETQYF; CDR3nt: TGTGCCAGCAGCTTAGGGGGTCGGAGGGGGGAGACCCAGTACTTC
v_gene: TRBV20-1; d_gene: TRBD2; abundance: .; len: 14; j_gene: TRBJ2-5; CDR3aa: CSLIAGGPDETQYF; CDR3nt: TGCAGTCTAATAGCGGGAGGGCCAGACGAGACCCAGTACTTC
v_gene: TRBV28; d_gene: .; abundance: .; len: 15; j_gene: TRBJ1-6; CDR3aa: CASSLNRPYNSPLHF; CDR3nt: TGTGCCAGCAGTTTGAACCGACCCTATAATTCACCCCTCCACTTT
v_gene: TRBV10-3; d_gene: .; abundance: .; len: 14; j_gene: TRBJ2-7; CDR3aa: CASRETGGTGEQYF; CDR3nt: TGTGCCAGCAGGGAAACAGGCGGAACCGGCGAGCAGTACTTC
v_gene: TRBV7-2; d_gene: TRBD2; abundance: few; len: 14; j_gene: TRBJ2-5; CDR3aa: CASSPRTSGETQYF; CDR3nt: TGTGCCAGCAGCCCCCGGACTAGCGGAGAGACCCAGTACTTC
v_gene: TRBV6-4; d_gene: TRBD1; abundance: .; len: 14; j_gene: TRBJ1-1; CDR3aa: CASSVTGGGTEAFF; CDR3nt: TGTGCCAGCAGTGTAACAGGGGGTGGCACTGAAGCTTTCTTT
v_gene: TRBV20-1; d_gene: TRBD2; abundance: .; len: 15; j_gene: TRBJ2-2; CDR3aa: CSAHPSGRPTGELFF; CDR3nt: TGCAGTGCCCACCCGAGCGGGAGGCCCACCGGGGAGCTGTTTTTT
v_gene: TRBV7-2; d_gene: .; abundance: .; len: 14; j_gene: TRBJ2-7; CDR3aa: CASSLVRAGSEQYF; CDR3nt: TGTGCCAGCAGCTTAGTCCGGGCCGGCTCCGAGCAGTACTTC
v_gene: TRBV15; d_gene: .; abundance: .; len: 14; j_gene: TRBJ2-3; CDR3aa: CATSPRLVLDTQYF; CDR3nt: TGTGCCACCAGCCCTCGACTAGTTCTTGATACGCAGTATTTT
v_gene: TRBV7-2; d_gene: .; abundance: .; len: 14; j_gene: TRBJ2-2; CDR3aa: CASSFSGYTGELFF; CDR3nt: TGTGCCAGCAGCTTTTCGGGTTACACCGGGGAGCTGTTTTTT
v_gene: TRBV20-1; d_gene: .; abundance: .; len: 16; j_gene: TRBJ2-2; CDR3aa: CSANPGPIANTGELFF; CDR3nt: TGCAGTGCTAATCCGGGGCCCATCGCGAACACCGGGGAGCTGTTTTTT
v_gene: TRBV19; d_gene: .; abundance: once; len: 15; j_gene: TRBJ1-5; CDR3aa: CASKPDRGGNQPQHF; CDR3nt: TGTGCCAGTAAACCGGACCGGGGAGGCAATCAGCCCCAGCATTTT
v_gene: TRBV6-2/TRBV6-3; d_gene: .; abundance: .; len: 15; j_gene: TRBJ2-7; CDR3aa: CASSYSMEGAYEQYF; CDR3nt: TGTGCCAGCAGTTACTCGATGGAGGGCGCCTACGAGCAGTACTTC
v_gene: TRBV10-2; d_gene: .; abundance: .; len: 13; j_gene: TRBJ2-1; CDR3aa: CASGSRGYNEQFF; CDR3nt: TGCGCCAGCGGTTCCCGGGGTTACAATGAGCAGTTCTTC
v_gene: TRBV7-2; d_gene: .; abundance: few; len: 18; j_gene: TRBJ2-3; CDR3aa: CASSFGWVSVTSTDTQYF; CDR3nt: TGTGCCAGCAGCTTTGGTTGGGTGAGCGTGACTAGCACAGATACGCAGTATTTT
v_gene: TRBV19; d_gene: TRBD1; abundance: .; len: 15; j_gene: TRBJ1-5; CDR3aa: CASTPRGHGNQPQHF; CDR3nt: TGTGCCAGTACCCCCAGGGGGCACGGCAATCAGCCCCAGCATTTT
v_gene: TRBV7-6; d_gene: .; abundance: few; len: 15; j_gene: TRBJ2-3; CDR3aa: CASSPLGQYTDTQYF; CDR3nt: TGTGCCAGCAGCCCCCTGGGGCAGTACACAGATACGCAGTATTTT
v_gene: TRBV7-8; d_gene: .; abundance: few; len: 12; j_gene: TRBJ2-7; CDR3aa: CASRISSYEQYF; CDR3nt: TGTGCCAGCAGGATCAGCTCCTACGAGCAGTACTTC
v_gene: TRBV10-3; d_gene: .; abundance: .; len: 14; j_gene: TRBJ2-7; CDR3aa: CAISDGQGPYEQYF; CDR3nt: TGTGCCATCAGTGATGGGCAGGGTCCCTACGAGCAGTACTTC
v_gene: TRBV20-1; d_gene: .; abundance: .; len: 15; j_gene: TRBJ1-6; CDR3aa: CSARGQVRLGSPLHF; CDR3nt: TGCAGTGCTAGAGGACAGGTTCGATTGGGATCACCCCTCCACTTT
v_gene: TRBV7-2; d_gene: .; abundance: once; len: 11; j_gene: TRBJ2-3; CDR3aa: CASSATDTQYF; CDR3nt: TGTGCCAGCAGCGCCACAGATACGCAGTATTTT
v_gene: TRBV19; d_gene: .; abundance: few; len: 14; j_gene: TRBJ1-5; CDR3aa: CASRYPGEHQPQHF; CDR3nt: TGTGCCAGTAGATATCCCGGGGAGCATCAGCCCCAGCATTTT
v_gene: TRBV19; d_gene: .; abundance: .; len: 15; j_gene: TRBJ1-2; CDR3aa: CASSPAGFTNYGYTF; CDR3nt: TGTGCCAGTAGTCCGGCAGGGTTCACTAACTATGGCTACACCTTC
v_gene: TRBV19; d_gene: .; abundance: .; len: 14; j_gene: TRBJ1-5; CDR3aa: CASSLWVVGQPQHF; CDR3nt: TGTGCCAGTAGTCTCTGGGTTGTGGGACAGCCCCAGCATTTT
v_gene: TRBV20-1; d_gene: TRBD1; abundance: .; len: 15; j_gene: TRBJ2-6; CDR3aa: CSARQGSSGANVLTF; CDR3nt: TGCAGTGCCCGACAGGGTAGTTCTGGGGCCAACGTCCTGACTTTC